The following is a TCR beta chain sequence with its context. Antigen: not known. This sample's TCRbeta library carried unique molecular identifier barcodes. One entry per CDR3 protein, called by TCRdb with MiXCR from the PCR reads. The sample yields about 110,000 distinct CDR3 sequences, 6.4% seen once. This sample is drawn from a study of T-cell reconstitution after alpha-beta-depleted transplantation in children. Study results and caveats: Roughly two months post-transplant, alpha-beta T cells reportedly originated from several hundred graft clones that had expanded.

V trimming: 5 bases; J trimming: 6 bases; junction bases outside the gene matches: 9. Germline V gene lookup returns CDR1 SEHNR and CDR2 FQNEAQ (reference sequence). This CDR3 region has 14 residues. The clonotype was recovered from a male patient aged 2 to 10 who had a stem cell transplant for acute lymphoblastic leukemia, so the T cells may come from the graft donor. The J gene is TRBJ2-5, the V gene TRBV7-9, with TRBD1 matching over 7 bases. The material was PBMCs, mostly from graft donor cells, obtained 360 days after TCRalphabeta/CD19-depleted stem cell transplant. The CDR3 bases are TGTGCCAGCAGCCCGAGGACAGGACCCAAGACCCAGTACTTC. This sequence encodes CASSPRTGPKTQYF.